This section outlines one TCR beta chain sequence together with its context. These data are taken from a study of shared clonotypes between healthy human individuals. Subsets obtained from CD4+ cells comprised CD45RA+ naive and CD45RA-negative memory cells. Over several immunoSEQ plates, each subset's genomic DNA was distributed in even portions. Produced via immunoSEQ multiplex PCR; TCRdb's table is partial and in-frame only. The table has about 2.3 million clones, 92% seen once. Input material: naive CD4+ T cells from PBMCs. The sample's subset: CD45RA+ positively selected. The clonotype was recovered from a man aged 18 to 29 in good health. Some clones in this sample may be carry-over from other donors' samples.

This CDR3 is CASSYLGGGGGYTF. CDR3 coding DNA: TGTGCCAGCAGTTACTTGGGGGGCGGAGGTGGCTACACCTTC. The V gene is TRBV6-6, the J gene TRBJ1-2, with TRBD1 as a possible D gene (6 bases). This CDR3 spans 14 amino acids. Germline CDR1 reads MNHNY; CDR2 reads SVGAGI (reference sequence). The V gene lost 1 base and the J gene lost 7 bases, with 13 bases spanning the gap.